Below, 2 T cell receptor beta chains from the same sample are listed, as sequenced in a study of response to subunit inactivated influenza vaccine. One entry per CDR3 protein, called by TCRdb with MiXCR from the RT-PCR reads. The repertoire holds 400,000 to 550,000 distinct CDR3 sequences, with roughly 27% as singletons. Sequenced material: CD4+ T cells sorted from PBMCs, taken about 5 days after vaccination. The receptor source for this set is a middle-aged man who received an inactivated influenza vaccine.

This sequence joins TRBV7-2 and TRBJ1-2; the D gene is possibly TRBD1 (5 bases). In germline, CDR1 is SGHTA, CDR2 FQGNSA. This CDR3 has 14 amino acids. Deletions cut 7 bases from V and 4 bases from J, with 16 bases between. The CDR3 DNA reads as TGTGCCAGCAACCGCGGGACGGCCTTCTATGGCTACACCTTC. Amino acids: CASNRGTAFYGYTF.

J is TRBJ2-7 and V is TRBV20-1; 9 bases align to TRBD2. The germline gives CDR1 DFQATT, CDR2 SNEGSKA (reference sequence). The V and J ends lost 5 bases and 7 bases, in that order; junction bases with no gene match: 15. The length of the CDR3 is 15 residues. The CDR3 is CSAARTSVTLGEQYF. In DNA form, the CDR3 reads TGCAGTGCTGCCAGGACTAGCGTGACCCTCGGGGAGCAGTACTTC.